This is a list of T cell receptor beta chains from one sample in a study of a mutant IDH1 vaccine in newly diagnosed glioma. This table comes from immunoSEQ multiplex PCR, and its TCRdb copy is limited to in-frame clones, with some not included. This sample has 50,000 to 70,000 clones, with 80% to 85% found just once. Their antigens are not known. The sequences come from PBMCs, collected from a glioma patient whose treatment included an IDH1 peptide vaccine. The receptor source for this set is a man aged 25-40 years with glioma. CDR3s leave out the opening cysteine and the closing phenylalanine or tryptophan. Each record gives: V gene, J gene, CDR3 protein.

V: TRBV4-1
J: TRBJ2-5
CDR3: ASSSRGTDQETQY

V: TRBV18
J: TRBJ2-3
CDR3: ASSPGDTQY

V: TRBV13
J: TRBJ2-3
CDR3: ASSLYVRADTDTQY

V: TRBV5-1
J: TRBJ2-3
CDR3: ASSFGLAGAGDTQY

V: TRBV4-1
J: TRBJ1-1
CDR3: ASSPPTDLNTEAF

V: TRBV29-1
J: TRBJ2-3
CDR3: SVQDRGSTDTQY

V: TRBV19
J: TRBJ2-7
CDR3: ASSMGREQY

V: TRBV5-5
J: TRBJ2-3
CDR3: ASSLQPRSTDTQY

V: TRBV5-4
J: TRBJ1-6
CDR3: ASSLSAGDSPLH

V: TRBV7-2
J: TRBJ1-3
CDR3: ASSSTGLGAPGNTIY

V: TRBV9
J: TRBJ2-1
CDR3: ASSAYLGGSYNEQF

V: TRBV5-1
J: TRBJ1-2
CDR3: ASSGVRERANYGYT

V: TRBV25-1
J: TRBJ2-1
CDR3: ASKGPLSTGEQF

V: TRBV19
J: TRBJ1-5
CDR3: ASSIVGNSNQPQH

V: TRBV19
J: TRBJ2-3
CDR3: ASSKRAGGTDTQY

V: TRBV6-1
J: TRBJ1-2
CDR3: ASSEAGQKRT

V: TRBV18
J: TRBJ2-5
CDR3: ASSARQVETQY

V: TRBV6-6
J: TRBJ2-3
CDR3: ASSWRLDTQY

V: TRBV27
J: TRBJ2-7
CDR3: ASSLLGGGYPYEQY

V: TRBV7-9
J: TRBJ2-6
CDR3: ASSLVGAASVLT

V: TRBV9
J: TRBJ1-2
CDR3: ASSVGWGDYGYT

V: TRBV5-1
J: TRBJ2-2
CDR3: ASSSDQGFLDTGELF

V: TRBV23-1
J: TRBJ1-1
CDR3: ASSPTSGGRENQKHTEAF

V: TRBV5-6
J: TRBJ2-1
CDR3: ASSWGETRNEQF

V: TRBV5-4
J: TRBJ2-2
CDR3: ASSSPGTSGNSNTGELF

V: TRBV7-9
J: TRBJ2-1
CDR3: ASSLGVISYNEQF

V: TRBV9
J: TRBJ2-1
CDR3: ASSPWASDEQF

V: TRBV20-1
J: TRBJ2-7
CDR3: SVKWAYEQY

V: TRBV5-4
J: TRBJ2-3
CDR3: ASIPDGPNTDTQY

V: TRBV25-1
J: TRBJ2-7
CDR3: ASRGLTVYEQY

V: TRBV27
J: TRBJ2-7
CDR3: ASSTRRESYEQY

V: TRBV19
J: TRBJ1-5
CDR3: ASSIMAVSNQPQH

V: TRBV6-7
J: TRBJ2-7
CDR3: ASSYDSGRGAREQY

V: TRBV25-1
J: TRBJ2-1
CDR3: AYGAGASPDEQF

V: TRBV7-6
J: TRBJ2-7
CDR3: ASSPTFSDRTGLY